Listed below are T cell receptor beta chains from one sample, sequenced in a study of cytomegalovirus exposure and HLA in healthy donors. Method: immunoSEQ multiplex PCR; TCRdb's copy keeps in-frame clones and lacks some. The sample carries roughly 120,000 clones, less than 10% recorded once. Material: PBMCs. These receptors were collected from a woman in her thirties or forties in good health and CMV-seropositive. The CDR3 runs from the conserved cysteine through the conserved F or W. Each record gives: J gene, clone size, D gene, CDR3 length, V gene, CDR3 DNA, CDR3 protein. A D gene is named only where the DNA matches it firmly. Clone sizes are given selectively: once, few, many, or a class where the clone is expanded.

TRBJ2-5 | few | . | 14 | TRBV5-1 | TGCGCCAGCAGCCGGGACAAGGGTGGGGAGACCCAGTACTTC | CASSRDKGGETQYF
TRBJ2-3 | few | TRBD1 | 16 | TRBV5-4 | TGTGCCAGCAGCTTGCTACCGGGACAGGGCCCAGATACGCAGTATTTT | CASSLLPGQGPDTQYF
TRBJ2-3 | . | . | 15 | TRBV5-1 | TGCGCCAGCAGCTTGGGACAGGGGAGGGCAGATACGCAGTATTTT | CASSLGQGRADTQYF
TRBJ2-1 | . | . | 14 | TRBV30 | TGTGCCTGGAGTAACACATTCTCCTACAATGAGCAGTTCTTC | CAWSNTFSYNEQFF
TRBJ1-5 | few | TRBD1 | 13 | TRBV11-2 | TGTGCCAGCAGTCGGGACAGGGTCCAGCCCCAGCATTTT | CASSRDRVQPQHF
TRBJ2-7 | few | TRBD1 | 17 | TRBV7-8 | TGTGCCAGCAGTCCCTCACGGCTGGGACAGGGGTTACACGAGCAGTACTTC | CASSPSRLGQGLHEQYF
TRBJ2-3 | few | . | 14 | TRBV7-2 | TGTGCCAGCAGCTTAGACCGGGGTTCCGATACGCAGTATTTT | CASSLDRGSDTQYF
TRBJ1-1 | . | . | 13 | TRBV9 | TGTGCCAGCAGCGTTGGTTTCGGGACTGAAGCTTTCTTT | CASSVGFGTEAFF
TRBJ2-6 | few | TRBD2 | 15 | TRBV2 | TGTGCCAGCAGCGGCGGGGGGCTAGGGGCCAACGTCCTGACTTTC | CASSGGGLGANVLTF
TRBJ1-1 | few | TRBD1 | 13 | TRBV28 | TGTGCCAGCATCTTGGACAGGGGGCGTGAAGCTTTCTTT | CASILDRGREAFF
TRBJ2-1 | . | . | 12 | TRBV7-2 | TGTGCCAGCAGCTGGGGCCCTAATCGGCAGTTCTTC | CASSWGPNRQFF
TRBJ1-6 | . | TRBD1 | 14 | TRBV7-2 | TGTGCCAGCAGCTGGGGGACAGAAAATTCACCCCTCCACTTT | CASSWGTENSPLHF
TRBJ1-2 | once | . | 13 | TRBV5-5 | TGTGCCAGCAGTCCCGACCGGGGAGATGGCTACACCTTC | CASSPDRGDGYTF
TRBJ1-5 | . | . | 14 | TRBV19 | TGTGCCAGTAGTATAGTCCTAGACAATCAGCCCCAGCATTTT | CASSIVLDNQPQHF
TRBJ1-2 | . | TRBD1 | 13 | TRBV30 | TGTGCCTGGAGTTCAGGGGGCGATAGCGGCTACACCTTC | CAWSSGGDSGYTF
TRBJ1-1 | . | TRBD1 | 14 | TRBV11-2 | TGTGCCAGCAGCCCCCCGGGACAGGGCACTGAAGCTTTCTTT | CASSPPGQGTEAFF
TRBJ2-3 | few | TRBD1 | 14 | TRBV14 | TGTGCCAGCAGGCAGACAGGGAGCACAGATACGCAGTATTTT | CASRQTGSTDTQYF
TRBJ1-2 | few | . | 12 | TRBV7-9 | TGTGCCAGCAGCTCTATAATCGGTGGCTACACCTTC | CASSSIIGGYTF
TRBJ1-6 | . | TRBD1 | 17 | TRBV5-1 | TGCGCCAGCAGCTTGGCATCCGGCCAGGGGGCGAAGTCACCCCTCCACTTT | CASSLASGQGAKSPLHF
TRBJ1-1 | . | . | 13 | TRBV29-1 | TGCAGCGTTGAAGATCGCTGGGAGGCTGAAGCTTTCTTT | CSVEDRWEAEAFF
TRBJ2-7 | few | . | 16 | TRBV15 | TGTGCCACCAGCAGAGCTTCCCCCCTCTATGACTACGAGCAGTACTTC | CATSRASPLYDYEQYF
TRBJ2-3 | few | TRBD1 | 15 | TRBV6-5 | TGTGCCAGCAGTCCGGGACAGGGTTTTACAGATACGCAGTATTTT | CASSPGQGFTDTQYF
TRBJ1-2 | few | . | 13 | TRBV11-2 | TGTGCCAGCAGAAGCACAGGAAACTATGGCTACACCTTC | CASRSTGNYGYTF
TRBJ2-7 | few | . | 11 | TRBV18 | TGTGCCAGCTCATCCACCTACGAGCAGTACTTC | CASSSTYEQYF
TRBJ2-5 | . | . | 15 | TRBV19 | TGTGCCAGTAGTAAAATCGGGGGTGGGCAAGAGACCCAGTACTTC | CASSKIGGGQETQYF
TRBJ1-1 | . | TRBD1 | 15 | TRBV19 | TGTGCCAGTAGAGGGGACAGGGGCCAGAACACTGAAGCTTTCTTT | CASRGDRGQNTEAFF
TRBJ2-3 | . | . | 14 | TRBV7-8 | TGTGCCAGCAGCTCGACCAGGGGATCAGATACGCAGTATTTT | CASSSTRGSDTQYF
TRBJ1-1 | . | . | 16 | TRBV6-5 | TGTGCCAGCAGTTACCGGGGGGATTGGTCCTACACTGAAGCTTTCTTT | CASSYRGDWSYTEAFF
TRBJ2-5 | few | TRBD2 | 15 | TRBV5-6 | TGTGCCAGCAGCTTAAGACTAGCGGGGCAAGAGACCCAGTACTTC | CASSLRLAGQETQYF
TRBJ2-7 | few | TRBD1 | 15 | TRBV7-2 | TGTGCCAGCAGCTCGTCCGGGACAGGGTCCTTCGAGCAGTACTTC | CASSSSGTGSFEQYF
TRBJ1-1 | few | . | 13 | TRBV2 | TGTGCCAGCAGTGAATTAACAGGGTTTCGAGCTTTCTTT | CASSELTGFRAFF
TRBJ1-5 | few | . | 14 | TRBV5-1 | TGCGCCAGCAGCATAGAGGGGGGCAATCAGCCCCAGCATTTT | CASSIEGGNQPQHF
TRBJ1-2 | few | TRBD1 | 17 | TRBV14 | TGTGCCAGCAGCCAAGATGGGACAGGGACCACTAACTATGGCTACACCTTC | CASSQDGTGTTNYGYTF
TRBJ2-7 | . | . | 11 | TRBV30 | TGTGCCTGGGCAGGGCAATACGAGCAGTACTTC | CAWAGQYEQYF
TRBJ2-2 | . | TRBD2 | 12 | TRBV5-1 | TGCGCCAGCAGCTTCTCGAGCGGGGGGCTGTTTTTT | CASSFSSGGLFF
TRBJ2-6 | few | . | 16 | TRBV6-4 | TGTGCCAGCAGTGACTCAGGGGGCTCTGGGGCCAACGTCCTGACTTTC | CASSDSGGSGANVLTF
TRBJ1-2 | few | . | 15 | TRBV5-1 | TGCGCCAGCAGCGTGGCGGGGGGGGCGGACTATGGCTACACCTTC | CASSVAGGADYGYTF
TRBJ2-1 | . | TRBD1 | 15 | TRBV19 | TGTGCCAGTAGTATAGACAGGGGGCCCTACAATGAGCAGTTCTTC | CASSIDRGPYNEQFF
TRBJ2-2 | few | TRBD1 | 13 | TRBV29-1 | TGCAGCGTGGACAGGGGAAACACCGGGGAGCTGTTTTTT | CSVDRGNTGELFF
TRBJ1-1 | few | . | 14 | TRBV2 | TGTGCCAGCAGTGCGGCTCAGGGGTACACTGAAGCTTTCTTT | CASSAAQGYTEAFF
TRBJ2-7 | . | TRBD1 | 13 | TRBV30 | TGTGCCTGGTCGGACAGGGCGCCCTACGAGCAGTACTTC | CAWSDRAPYEQYF
TRBJ2-3 | . | . | 15 | TRBV7-3 | TGTGCCAGCAGCTTCAGGGGGGTGGGGACAGATACGCAGTATTTT | CASSFRGVGTDTQYF
TRBJ1-6 | . | . | 14 | TRBV5-1 | TGCGCCAGCAGCTTGGCTGGAGGAGGCTCACCCCTCCACTTT | CASSLAGGGSPLHF
TRBJ1-5 | few | TRBD1 | 14 | TRBV6-5 | TGTGCCAGCTCCCGGGACAGCCACAGGCAGCCCCAGCATTTT | CASSRDSHRQPQHF
TRBJ2-1 | few | . | 13 | TRBV5-1 | TGCGCCAGCAGCTGGTGGGGACTCAATGAGCAGTTCTTC | CASSWWGLNEQFF
TRBJ2-5 | few | TRBD1 | 13 | TRBV30 | TGTGCCTGGAGGGAAACAGGGGGAGAGACCCAGTACTTC | CAWRETGGETQYF
TRBJ2-5 | few | . | 14 | TRBV7-6 | TGTGCCAGCAGCTTAGGGGCAGTTCAAGAGACCCAGTACTTC | CASSLGAVQETQYF
TRBJ1-2 | . | . | 13 | TRBV7-8 | TGTGCCAGCAGCGAACAGGGAAGGGATGGCTACACCTTC | CASSEQGRDGYTF
TRBJ2-7 | few | TRBD1 | 13 | TRBV7-9 | TGTGCCAGCAGCTCCCTGGGACAGCTCAAGCAGTACTTC | CASSSLGQLKQYF
TRBJ2-6 | few | . | 15 | TRBV6-5 | TGTGCCACAGGCGGGGCACAGTTTGGGGCCAACGTCCTGACTTTC | CATGGAQFGANVLTF
TRBJ1-1 | . | . | 13 | TRBV5-6 | TGTGCCAGCAGCGGAGGACGGTACACTGAAGCTTTCTTT | CASSGGRYTEAFF
TRBJ2-7 | few | TRBD1 | 13 | TRBV10-3 | TGTGCCATCACCGACAGGGGTGGCGACGAGCAGTACTTC | CAITDRGGDEQYF
TRBJ2-3 | many | TRBD2 | 15 | TRBV14 | TGTGCCAGCAGCGCCAGCGGGGGAGGCACAGATACGCAGTATTTT | CASSASGGGTDTQYF
TRBJ2-5 | few | . | 14 | TRBV2 | TGTGCCAGCAGTGAAAGATGGGGCCCGGAGACCCAGTACTTC | CASSERWGPETQYF
TRBJ1-6 | few | . | 13 | TRBV6-4 | TGTGCCAGCAGTGAAGGGGATAATTCACCCCTCCACTTT | CASSEGDNSPLHF
TRBJ1-5 | few | . | 15 | TRBV7-9 | TGTGCCAGCAGCCAAGGGACTTATAGCAATCAGCCCCAGCATTTT | CASSQGTYSNQPQHF
TRBJ1-2 | . | . | 15 | TRBV18 | TGTGCCAGCTCACCTTCCTCCGGGACTAACTATGGCTACACCTTC | CASSPSSGTNYGYTF
TRBJ1-6 | . | TRBD1 | 18 | TRBV30 | TGTGCCTGGAGTGTTTCCCGGACAGGGATATGGAGTAATTCACCCCTCCACTTT | CAWSVSRTGIWSNSPLHF
TRBJ2-5 | few | . | 15 | TRBV7-2 | TGTGCCAGCAGCCGACCGGGACTCTCCCAAGAGACCCAGTACTTC | CASSRPGLSQETQYF
TRBJ1-2 | . | TRBD1 | 16 | TRBV7-2 | TGTGCCAGCAGCTCTCGGACAGGGGCGGTTAACTATGGCTACACCTTC | CASSSRTGAVNYGYTF